This entry is about one T cell receptor beta chain. Its antigen is currently unknown. This specimen comes from a study of blood T cells in healthy people across ages. Study-level points and caveats: Roughly linear declines in TCR beta diversity per million T cells occurred with age.

Germline-derived CDR1 and CDR2 are SQVTM and ANQGSEA. Trimming removed 5 bases from V and 0 bases from J, with 11 bases in between. This CDR3 region has 13 residues. Sample-barcoded 5' priming and a J-beta primer mix drove a second PCR of 7 to 11 cycles. TCRdb ran MiXCR on the 5' RACE reads and lists one entry per CDR3 protein. The sample consists of fewer than 750,000 distinct CDR3 sequences, roughly half of them appearing once. The source of this sequence is an elderly woman in good health. This sequence joins TRBV29-1 and TRBJ2-7; weak D call: TRBD1 (5 bases). Sequencing was carried out using blood. The CDR3 nucleotides read TGCAGCGTTACAAAGGACAACTCCTACGAGCAGTACTTC. This sequence encodes CSVTKDNSYEQYF.